The clone carrying this TCR beta chain was seen a single time. Original processing notes: Cell counts per sample came from amplifying reference gene primers. Clones were read by immunoSEQ multiplex PCR, and TCRdb kept only the in-frame ones, dropping some. D and trimming were read from the DNA, whereas the V and J calls and clone size are those reported in that table. The sample shows more than 95,000 clones, approximately 80% of them seen only once. These data belong to a study of blood T cell repertoires in COVID-19. Looking at the study overall: Whether acute or convalescent, the COVID-19 samples came from the United States, Italy and Spain. Sources were T cells, B-cell-depleted T cells, or PBMCs; the material itself was cDNA or gDNA.

CDR3 length equals 13 residues. V lost 4 bases and J 1 base, leaving 7 bases between the germline ends. Germline V CDR1 and CDR2: ENHRY, SYGVKD. The sequenced sample was peripheral blood. This chain links TRBV10-3 with TRBJ1-1; D not certain. This sequence originates from a human donor in a cohort sampled during active COVID-19. This CDR3 reads CAISATENTEAFF. The CDR3 bases are TGTGCCATCAGTGCCACAGAGAACACTGAAGCTTTCTTT.